This T cell receptor (beta chain) was recorded in a study of patients and donors after allogeneic stem cell transplantation. In TCRdb, the RT-PCR reads were re-called with MiXCR into one record per CDR3 protein. This sample yields around 240,000 distinct CDR3 sequences, of which 13% to 15% are seen a single time; roughly 11% belongs to the top ten. This clonotype was seen only a few times. This CDR3 comprises 11 residues. The ends were cut back, 9 bases at V and 3 bases at J, with 8 bases in the middle. The source of this sequence is a human donor who was either an allogeneic HSCT recipient or a stem cell or donor lymphocyte infusion donor (not recorded which). It is not recorded whose cells these are; they may come from a transplant donor. J is TRBJ2-5 and V is TRBV23-1; maybe TRBD2 (6 bases). TRBV23-1 counts as an open reading frame of uncertain function. Sequenced sample: blood, either unsorted or a sorted T cell fraction (not recorded which). In DNA, the CDR3 is TGCGCCAGAGGCGGGGAAGAGACCCAGTACTTC. Its translation is CARGGEETQYF.